These 9 T cell receptor beta chains originate from one sample sequenced in a study of shared clonotypes between healthy human individuals. Naive CD8 cells lacked CD45RO and underwent positive selection for CCR7, leaving out terminally differentiated effector memory CD45RA+ cells. Sequencing used immunoSEQ multiplex PCR; TCRdb keeps in-frame clones, though not all of them. The sample yields 800,000 or so clones, 95% to 97% seen once. The sample taken for sequencing was naive CD8+ T cells sorted from blood. These receptors all come from a man aged 25 to 45 in good health.

The J gene is TRBJ2-5, the V gene TRBV2; no clear D gene. Germline CDR1 SNHLY, CDR2 FYNNEI. Trimming left V 6 bases short and J 5 bases short, with 13 bases between. This CDR3 spans 13 amino acids. For the CDR3, the DNA is TGTGCCAGCAGCCGGCTCCCAAGGGAGACCCAGTACTTC. It is translated as CASSRLPRETQYF. Together with reference TRBV2 and TRBJ2-5, the CDR3 gives the full variable domain: EPEVTQTPSHQVTQMGQEVILRCVPISNHLYFYWYRQILGQKVEFLVSFYNNEISEKSEIFDDQFSVERPDGSNFTLKIRSTKLEDSAMYFCASSRLPRETQYFGPGTRLLVL.

Points on this clone: One end of the junction is discordant with germline, which a read error may explain. The rearrangement uses TRBV14 and TRBJ1-1, with D unresolved. The CDR3 runs to 13 residues. Germline loops: CDR1 SGHDN, CDR2 FVKESK. The CDR3 here is CASSQGFGWAPGF. DNA for the CDR3: TGTGCCAGCAGCCAAGGATTTGGCTGGGCCCCGGGTTTT.

Here the CDR3 DNA reads TGTGCCAGCAGCACAACCGGGACATTAACTGAAGCTTTCTTT. This translates into CASSTTGTLTEAFF. V usage is TRBV5-8 and J usage is TRBJ1-1; D perhaps matches TRBD1 (6 bases). CDR3 length: 14 residues. With 4 bases removed from V and 5 bases from J, the gap between germline ends came to 15 bases. The germline V gene encodes CDR1 SGHTS and CDR2 YDEGEE.

The chain links TRBV6-4 to TRBJ2-3; 7 bases are a match to TRBD1. CDR3 length equals 16 residues. The V segment lost 6 bases and the J segment 2 bases; nucleotides outside the gene matches: 11. Germline V lookup: CDR1 MRHNA, CDR2 SNTAGT. CDR3 amino acids: CASSLSGTENTDTQYF. The CDR3 nucleotides read TGTGCCAGCAGCCTCAGTGGGACAGAAAACACAGATACGCAGTATTTT.

This sequence joins TRBV29-1 and TRBJ1-4; the match to TRBD1 covers 12 bases. V shed 6 bases, J shed 5 bases, and the junction held 13 bases outside the gene matches. The CDR3 extends over 17 amino acids. CDR1 SQVTM and CDR2 ANQGSEA come from the germline V gene. In DNA form, the CDR3 reads TGCAGCGTCCATATTCGGGACAGGGGGCTGGGGAATGAAAAACTGTTTTTT. Amino acid sequence: CSVHIRDRGLGNEKLFF.

This chain uses TRBV4-1 with TRBJ2-3; TRBD2 matches 10 bases. Trimming took 0 bases from V and 7 from J; bases not matched to a gene: 10. CDR3 length equals 17 residues. Germline V lookup: CDR1 MGHRA, CDR2 YSYEKL. The CDR3 loop reads CASSQEGTSGTIYTQYF. Written as DNA, the CDR3 is TGCGCCAGCAGCCAAGAAGGAACTAGCGGGACGATTTATACGCAGTATTTT.

The chain recombines TRBV15 with TRBJ2-2; D gene unclear. Germline CDR1 and CDR2: LNHNV and YYDKDF (reference sequence). Deletions cut 1 base from V and 4 bases from J, with 7 bases between. The CDR3 covers 14 residues. CDR3 sequence reads: CATSRGQFTGELFF. CDR3 nucleotide sequence: TGTGCCACCAGCAGAGGCCAGTTCACCGGGGAGCTGTTTTTT.

The chain has TRBV25-1 and TRBJ1-5; 7 bases align to TRBD1. Germline CDR1 reads MGHDK; CDR2 reads SYGVNS. The CDR3 extends over 14 amino acids. After removal of 2 bases from V and 7 bases from J, the junction contained 5 bases not matched to a gene. The CDR3 loop reads CASSEEGAGQPQHF. The CDR3, as DNA: TGTGCCAGCAGTGAAGAGGGGGCAGGACAGCCCCAGCATTTT. Together with reference TRBV25-1 and TRBJ1-5, the CDR3 gives the full variable domain: EADIYQTPRYLVIGTGKKITLECSQTMGHDKMYWYQQDPGMELHLIHYSYGVNSTEKGDLSSESTVSRIRTEHFPLTLESARPSHTSQYLCASSEEGAGQPQHFGDGTRLSIL.

The chain links TRBV9 to TRBJ1-4; D gene unclear. V lost 0 bases and J lost 3, with 9 bases in between. CDR1 is SGDLS and CDR2 is YYNGEE in the germline V gene. The CDR3 covers 15 residues. The CDR3, as DNA: TGTGCCAGCAGCGTAGGGTTCCAAGCTAATGAAAAACTGTTTTTT. Protein sequence: CASSVGFQANEKLFF.